The TCR beta chain described here comes from a study of blood T cell repertoires in COVID-19 (dated by TCRdb to the early 2020s). Background for the entire study: Collaborator samples came from the United States, Italy and Spain and covered acute and convalescent phases of COVID-19. The material from the prospective study consisted of cDNA or gDNA derived from T cells, B-cell-depleted T cells, or PBMCs. The dataset comprised deeply sampled blood TCRbeta repertoires from subjects exposed to, actively infected with, or recovered from COVID-19. The repertoires were released in a freely available public database meant as a resource for research on the immune response to SARS-CoV-2. The samples were drawn from two sources: the first 160 participants of the ongoing ImmuneRACE study, and 950 to 1,500 subjects contributed by 6 global collaborators. The sample metadata nearly always contained a de-identified subject ID, COVID-19 status, age in years and sex. Where HLA class I and class II types were available, the types were taken from metadata supplied by the sample provider, not from assay-based typing. Paper-wide results and their limitations: The quantity of clinical and demographic metadata differed by source and by participant and was supplied without curation.

Comment on this clone: This clone's antigen is unknown. There are no base qualities to consult, and no much larger clone falls within one base.

The immunoSEQ Assay, a bias-controlled multiplex PCR, was used to amplify TCRbeta CDR3 regions from genomic DNA. On the study's bioinformatics: Within the assay, amplification of reference gene primers was used to estimate how many nucleated cells each sample contained. To quantify the absolute abundance of each unique TCRbeta CDR3 rearrangement, sequence reads were collapsed and filtered. For each sample, productive Simpson clonality was calculated as the square root of Simpson's diversity index over productive rearrangements. Entries here come from immuneACCESS through TCRdb and include only in-frame sequences with V and J called. Some clones fail to appear in such tables; in the studies checked, an unresolved V gene covers under half of the shortfall, and the cause of the remainder is unknown. D and trimming come from the DNA, and the V and J calls and clone size come from that table. The sample table holds 250,000 to 350,000 clones, of which 84% were seen once. The ten top clones hold more than 15% of the sample.

In Seattle, one collaborating source enrolled patients while the infection was active and tracked those patients longitudinally over the course of disease. Each collaborating institution followed its own protocols to collect whole blood in K2EDTA tubes. Collaborator samples were shipped for TCRbeta analysis as frozen whole blood, isolated PBMCs, or DNA extracted from either sample type. CDR1 and CDR2 (MDHEN, SYDVKM) derive from the germline V gene. V is clipped by 3 bases and J by 9 bases, and the sequence between their germline boundaries is 6 bases long. The CDR3, from cysteine to phenylalanine, totals 11 residues. CDR3 DNA is the only sequence kept; it has 33 bases, read in frame from the first base.

Sequences were obtained from peripheral blood. The rearranged segments are TRBV28 and TRBJ1-5; no D gene call is confident. This TCR came from a person between 70 and 80 years old with COVID-19, enrolled during active disease. The DNA sequence reads TGTGCCAGCAGTTTTAGTGGGCCCCAGCATTTT. This sequence encodes CASSFSGPQHF. This CDR3, with the reference TRBV28 and TRBJ1-5 proteins standing in past its ends, gives the full variable domain DVKVTQSSRYLVKRTGEKVFLECVQDMDHENMFWYRQDPGLGLRLIYFSYDVKMKEKGDIPEGYSVSREKKERFSLILESASTNQTSMYLCASSFSGPQHFGDGTRLSIL.